This T cell receptor (beta chain) was documented in a study of T cells after yellow fever vaccination. Study in general: Researchers used SMART-Seq v4 Ultra Low Input to prepare fractions that had low cell numbers.

On this clonotype: Antigen: not known.

Study observations and caveats: Few clonotypes appeared in both CD4 and CD8 compartments. Reappearance after the booster was seen for most primary-vaccination clones, at 96% CD4 and around 90% CD8.

With 5 bases clipped from V and 6 bases from J, the junction kept 6 bases outside the gene matches. Germline loops: CDR1 MNHNS, CDR2 SASEGT. The CDR3 spans 14 residues. Template-switching 5'RACE yielded the TCR cDNA; a universal primer site and UMIs were added in the process. TCRdb independently ran MiXCR on the 5' RACE reads; one entry per CDR3 protein. The sample shows about 630,000 distinct CDR3 sequences, about 12% of them seen only once. The sequence was obtained from a man under 40 who received the YFV17D yellow fever vaccine. The source was PBMCs, collected on the day of the yellow fever booster vaccination. V gene TRBV6-1 combines with J gene TRBJ1-5; 8 bases line up with TRBD1. CDR3 DNA sequence: TGTGCCAGCAGTAGGGACAGGTTGAGTCAGCCCCAGCATTTT. It specifies CASSRDRLSQPQHF.